Listed here are 14 T cell receptor beta chains from one sample, sequenced in a study of siplizumab effects on memory and regulatory T cells. For 5 to 6 days at 37°C, the mixed lymphocyte reaction cells were kept in coculture. Their antigens remain unidentified. Using immunoSEQ multiplex PCR, the repertoire was profiled, and TCRdb retains in-frame clones only, with some absent. The sample comprises about 13,000 clones, 30% to 40% of which are singletons, and 9.5% to 13% rests with the top ten. Material for sequencing was CFSE-low (dividing) CD8+ T cells sorted from an allogeneic mixed lymphocyte reaction. The receptors derive from a human donor in good health; the cells came from an allogeneic mixed lymphocyte reaction.

The chain is built from TRBV5-4 and TRBJ2-7; possible D gene TRBD2, 6 bases. The CDR3 runs to 14 residues. The V end lost 1 base, the J end lost 2 bases, and 10 bases lay between the germline ends. The germline V gene encodes CDR1 SGHNT and CDR2 YYREEE (reference sequence). CDR3 residues: CASSLRLGAYEQYF. In nucleotides, the CDR3 is TGTGCCAGCAGCTTGCGACTAGGTGCCTACGAGCAGTACTTC.

The chain carries TRBV18 and TRBJ2-3, with D tentatively TRBD1 (6 bases). Germline CDR1 is KGHSH and CDR2 is LQKENI. Trimming cost V 3 bases and J 2 bases, with 12 bases left between them. The CDR3 covers 15 residues. This chain's CDR3 is CASSPSTGDTDTQYF. The CDR3 DNA is TGTGCCAGCTCACCTTCGACAGGAGACACAGATACGCAGTATTTT.

This sequence joins TRBV27 and TRBJ2-1; D may correspond to TRBD1 or TRBD2 (5 bases each). CDR1 and CDR2 from the germline V gene are MNHEY and SMNVEV (reference sequence). The CDR3 is made up of 15 amino acids. V was trimmed by 5 bases and J by 7 bases, leaving 18 bases between them. CDR3: CASSGWDQGANEQFF. The CDR3 nucleotides are TGTGCCAGCAGTGGGTGGGACCAAGGGGCGAATGAGCAGTTCTTC.

By sample fraction, this clone is medium-sized (0.01 to 0.1%). The chain carries TRBV9 and TRBJ2-3, with 9 bases aligning to TRBD2. With 5 bases clipped from V and 2 bases from J, the junction kept 3 bases outside the gene matches. This CDR3 spans 14 amino acids. Germline lookup yields CDR1 SGDLS and CDR2 YYNGEE. DNA for the CDR3: TGTGCCAGCAGTCTAGCGGGATCCACAGATACGCAGTATTTT. This translates into CASSLAGSTDTQYF. The variable domain in full, with the rest retrieved from reference TRBV9 and TRBJ2-3, is DSGVTQTPKHLITATGQRVTLRCSPRSGDLSVYWYQQSLDQGLQFLIQYYNGEERAKGNILERFSAQQFPDLHSELNLSSLELGDSALYFCASSLAGSTDTQYFGPGTRLTVL.

The chain has TRBV4-2 and TRBJ2-5; the match to TRBD2 covers 7 bases. The DNA matches TRBJ2-7 better at its end, which makes the J call doubtful. This CDR3 is built from 16 residues. Germline V CDR1 and CDR2: LGHNA, YNFKEQ. This chain's CDR3 is CASSQEGGDGAYEQYF. CDR3 nucleotides: TGTGCCAGCAGCCAAGAGGGGGGGGACGGAGCCTACGAGCAGTACTTC.

The V call is TRBV6-1, the J call TRBJ2-7, with 10 bases lining up with TRBD1. CDR1 is MNHNS, CDR2 SASEGT, per germline. This CDR3 comprises 13 residues. The ends lost 8 bases at V and 4 bases at J; junction bases unmatched: 5. Here the CDR3 DNA reads TGTGCCAGCCCGGGACAGGGGTTATACGAGCAGTACTTC. It translates to CASPGQGLYEQYF.

This clone appeared a few times. The V and J genes are TRBV27 and TRBJ1-1; D unclear. In germline, CDR1 is MNHEY, CDR2 SMNVEV (reference sequence). Trimming pared 3 bases from V and 4 bases from J, leaving 9 bases between. CDR3 size: 13 residues. DNA of the CDR3: TGTGCCAGCAGTTTGGGTCAGACCACTGAAGCTTTCTTT. Translated: CASSLGQTTEAFF.

This clone has just a few counts. The chain employs TRBV7-9 and TRBJ2-1; D gene unclear. V lost 5 bases and J 5 bases, leaving 16 bases between the germline ends. In germline, CDR1 is SEHNR, CDR2 FQNEAQ (reference sequence). The CDR3 extends over 15 amino acids. In DNA form, the CDR3 reads TGTGCCAGCAGCCCACCCCGGGCCAGTAACAATGAGCAGTTCTTC. It translates to CASSPPRASNNEQFF.

The chain recombines TRBV5-1 with TRBJ2-7, with D unresolved. The germline V gene has CDR1 SGHRS and CDR2 YFSETQ. CDR3 length: 14 amino acids. Trimming removed 0 bases at V and 1 base at J, with 8 bases between. The CDR3 coding sequence is TGCGCCAGCAGCTTGGGAGCAGGATCCTACGAGCAGTACTTC. It codes for CASSLGAGSYEQYF.

In its sample, this clone ranks as medium-sized (0.01 to 0.1%). CDR3 DNA: TGCGCCAGCAGATCGACAGGGAACACTGAAGCTTTCTTT. This encodes CASRSTGNTEAFF. The chain employs TRBV5-1 and TRBJ1-1; maybe TRBD1 (6 bases). Trimming cost V 5 bases and J 1 base, with 9 bases left between them. CDR1 and CDR2 (germline): SGHRS, YFSETQ. This CDR3 region has 13 residues.

The chain has TRBV5-8 and TRBJ2-3, with 7 nucleotides matching TRBD2. Germline trimming cut 4 bases from V and 1 base from J; bases unmatched to any gene: 3. The CDR3 is 14 amino acids. The V gene's germline CDR1 is SGHTS and CDR2 YDEGEE. The CDR3 nucleotides are TGTGCCAGCAGCCTGGCGGGAGGCACAGATACGCAGTATTTT. It encodes CASSLAGGTDTQYF.

The rearrangement joins TRBV4-2 to TRBJ2-6; D remains ambiguous. The germline CDR1 and CDR2 sequences are LGHNA and YNFKEQ. V lost 4 bases, J lost 3 bases, and 13 bases lay in between. The CDR3 loop spans 16 amino acids. CDR3 bases: TGTGCCAGCAGCCGGAATGGGGTTGGTGGGGCCAACGTCCTGACTTTC. This codes for CASSRNGVGGANVLTF.

V usage is TRBV27 and J usage is TRBJ2-3; TRBD1 might be the D (6 bases). V lost 5 bases to trimming and J lost 4 bases, with 22 bases between them. Looked up from germline, CDR1 is MNHEY and CDR2 is SMNVEV (reference sequence). This CDR3 comprises 17 residues. CDR3 nucleotides: TGTGCCAGCAGTGTAGGTCCCTCCAGGGGATTTTCAGATACGCAGTATTTT. Residues: CASSVGPSRGFSDTQYF.

The chain joins TRBV9 to TRBJ2-3; perhaps D is TRBD1 or TRBD2 (5 bases each). The CDR3 covers 16 residues. The V end lost 2 bases, the J end lost 0 bases, and 13 bases lay between the germline ends. Germline CDR1 and CDR2: SGDLS and YYNGEE. The CDR3 sequence: CASSVGARESTDTQYF. In nucleotides, the CDR3 is TGTGCCAGCAGCGTCGGGGCCAGGGAGAGCACAGATACGCAGTATTTT. Combining the CDR3 with reference TRBV9 and TRBJ2-3 gives the whole variable domain DSGVTQTPKHLITATGQRVTLRCSPRSGDLSVYWYQQSLDQGLQFLIQYYNGEERAKGNILERFSAQQFPDLHSELNLSSLELGDSALYFCASSVGARESTDTQYFGPGTRLTVL.